Listed below are T cell receptor beta chains from one sample, sequenced in a study of beta chain features in type 1 diabetes. Sequencing was performed with immunoSEQ multiplex PCR; in TCRdb, only in-frame clones are kept and a portion is missing. Counted here are approximately 140,000 clones, 9.5% to 10% occurring once; the ten biggest clones make up about 0.6%. Sequenced: central memory CD4+ T cells from blood. These receptor sequences come from a woman in her thirties or forties in good health. CDR3s include the opening cysteine and the closing phenylalanine or tryptophan. A D gene is named only where the DNA matches it firmly. Expanded clones are given a class, and other clones once, few, many or no size at all.

-,TRBD1,TRBJ2-5,TRBV18,14,CASSRTGTQETQYF,TGTGCCAGCTCGCGGACAGGAACCCAAGAGACCCAGTACTTC
few,TRBD1,TRBJ2-7,TRBV5-1,14,CASTLGGDSYEQYF,TGCGCCAGCACCCTTGGTGGGGACAGCTACGAGCAGTACTTC
few,-,TRBJ1-2,TRBV5-4,19,CASSPAQVRVTGGDYGYTF,TGTGCCAGCAGCCCGGCTCAGGTCAGGGTGACCGGGGGGGACTATGGCTACACCTTC
-,-,TRBJ2-7,TRBV2,15,CASSESFYGEDEQYF,TGTGCCAGCAGTGAGAGTTTTTATGGGGAGGACGAGCAGTACTTC
few,-,TRBJ2-3,TRBV29-1,17,CSVTIRGAQGTTDTQYF,TGCAGCGTTACGATAAGGGGCGCACAGGGAACTACAGATACGCAGTATTTT
few,-,TRBJ2-1,TRBV4-1,16,CASSQDSGLIYNEQFF,TGCGCCAGCAGCCAAGATTCCGGACTCATCTACAATGAGCAGTTCTTC
few,-,TRBJ1-1,TRBV7-9,14,CASSLGPQNTEAFF,TGTGCCAGCAGCCTTGGCCCACAAAACACTGAAGCTTTCTTT
-,-,TRBJ1-2,TRBV6-5,15,CASSYSEGAPYGYTF,TGTGCCAGCAGTTACTCGGAGGGTGCCCCATATGGCTACACCTTC
few,TRBD1,TRBJ2-5,TRBV11-1,16,CASSPRTGALEETQYF,TGTGCCAGCAGCCCGCGGACAGGGGCCCTCGAGGAGACCCAGTACTTC
few,-,TRBJ1-5,TRBV19,14,CASSIRRDNQPQHF,TGTGCCAGTAGTATTAGGCGGGATAATCAGCCCCAGCATTTT
-,TRBD2,TRBJ2-3,TRBV11-2,17,CASSFRQAGGFTDTQYF,TGTGCCAGCAGCTTCCGACAAGCGGGGGGCTTCACAGATACGCAGTATTTT
-,-,TRBJ2-3,TRBV5-6,17,CASSLWARRISPDTQYF,TGTGCCAGCAGCTTGTGGGCTCGCCGGATAAGTCCAGATACGCAGTATTTT
-,TRBD1,TRBJ1-5,TRBV7-2,14,CASSRGQGRGPQHF,TGTGCCAGCAGCAGGGGACAGGGGAGAGGGCCCCAGCATTTT
few,-,TRBJ2-5,TRBV7-9,14,CASSLQAAQETQYF,TGTGCCAGCAGCTTACAGGCAGCCCAAGAGACCCAGTACTTC
few,TRBD1,TRBJ1-2,TRBV5-6,14,CASRAGTVQWGYTF,TGTGCCAGCAGGGCCGGGACAGTCCAATGGGGCTACACCTTC
-,TRBD1,TRBJ2-5,TRBV5-1,15,CASSLARQGWETQYF,TGCGCCAGCAGCTTGGCCAGACAGGGGTGGGAGACCCAGTACTTC
-,-,TRBJ2-1,TRBV5-1,14,CASSLAQTRVEQFF,TGCGCCAGCAGCTTGGCCCAGACTCGGGTAGAGCAGTTCTTC
many,-,TRBJ2-5,TRBV7-9,12,CAGQGSGGTQYF,TGTGCCGGGCAAGGGTCCGGAGGGACCCAGTACTTC
-,TRBD2,TRBJ2-6,TRBV5-1,18,CASSLERGGYSGANVLTF,TGCGCCAGCAGCTTGGAGCGGGGGGGCTACTCTGGGGCCAACGTCCTGACTTTC
-,-,TRBJ2-2,TRBV6-1,11,CASIFRGELFF,TGTGCCAGCATTTTCCGCGGGGAGCTGTTTTTT
-,-,TRBJ2-1,TRBV4-3,14,CASSQAGVDNEQFF,TGCGCCAGCAGCCAAGCGGGGGTAGACAATGAGCAGTTCTTC
few,-,TRBJ1-4,TRBV29-1,11,CSGGGNEKLFF,TGCAGCGGGGGCGGAAATGAAAAACTGTTTTTT
few,TRBD1,TRBJ2-7,TRBV5-4,16,CASSPTTGRSTLEQYF,TGTGCCAGCAGCCCGACGACAGGGAGATCGACCCTAGAGCAGTACTTC
-,-,TRBJ2-1,TRBV6-4,15,CASRSRQGNNNEQFF,TGTGCCAGCAGATCCCGCCAGGGGAATAACAATGAGCAGTTCTTC
few,-,TRBJ1-4,TRBV18,15,CASSLADTTNEKLFF,TGTGCCAGCTCACTGGCAGATACAACTAATGAAAAACTGTTTTTT
few,-,TRBJ2-5,TRBV2,11,CASELQETQYF,TGTGCCAGCGAACTCCAAGAGACCCAGTACTTC
-,-,TRBJ2-5,TRBV5-5,16,CASSFRGRTRQETQYF,TGTGCCAGCAGCTTCAGGGGAAGAACGCGACAAGAGACCCAGTACTTC
many,TRBD1,TRBJ1-4,TRBV2,14,CASILQGAGEKLFF,TGTGCCAGCATTTTACAGGGGGCGGGTGAAAAACTGTTTTTT
few,-,TRBJ1-1,TRBV16,12,CASSRGGYEAFF,TGTGCCAGCAGCCGGGGGGGATACGAAGCTTTCTTT
few,TRBD1,TRBJ1-2,TRBV7-2,15,CASSLGSGTGDGYTF,TGTGCCAGCAGCTTAGGATCGGGAACAGGGGATGGCTACACCTTC
-,-,TRBJ1-2,TRBV11-2,13,CASSLDRLYGYTF,TGTGCCAGCAGCTTAGACAGGCTCTATGGCTACACCTTC
-,TRBD1,TRBJ1-6,TRBV19,14,CASSDRTYNSPLHF,TGTGCCAGTTCGGACAGGACCTATAATTCACCCCTCCACTTT
few,TRBD2,TRBJ2-1,TRBV19,15,CASSHSGGDYNEQFF,TGTGCCAGTAGTCATAGCGGGGGGGATTACAATGAGCAGTTCTTC
few,TRBD1,TRBJ2-7,TRBV27,14,CASSLYSDRYEQYF,TGTGCCAGCAGTCTATACTCGGACAGGTACGAGCAGTACTTC
-,-,TRBJ1-4,TRBV2,12,CASSTGIEKLFF,TGTGCCAGCTCTACAGGGATCGAAAAACTGTTTTTT
-,TRBD1,TRBJ2-7,TRBV5-5,14,CASSSLTGTSGQYF,TGTGCCAGCAGCTCGCTGACAGGGACCTCGGGGCAGTACTTC
few,-,TRBJ2-2,TRBV27,15,CASSFGRTNTGELFF,TGTGCCAGCAGTTTCGGGAGAACGAACACCGGGGAGCTGTTTTTT
few,-,TRBJ2-2,TRBV5-8,13,CASRVRSTGELFF,TGTGCCAGCAGGGTGCGGAGCACCGGGGAGCTGTTTTTT
-,-,TRBJ2-2,TRBV7-9,15,CASSLARVNTGELFF,TGTGCCAGCAGCTTAGCCCGGGTTAACACCGGGGAGCTGTTTTTT
-,TRBD2,TRBJ2-3,TRBV5-1,16,CASLRLAGEPTDTQYF,TGCGCCAGCCTTCGACTAGCGGGGGAACCCACAGATACGCAGTATTTT
many,TRBD2,TRBJ2-3,TRBV18,16,CASSPPSGGLTDTQYF,TGTGCCAGCTCACCACCTAGCGGGGGACTCACAGATACGCAGTATTTT
many,TRBD2,TRBJ2-2,TRBV11-2,14,CASGRDANTGELFF,TGTGCCAGCGGGAGGGACGCGAACACCGGGGAGCTGTTTTTT
-,TRBD1,TRBJ1-1,TRBV5-1,17,CASSYAGQGASMTEAFF,TGCGCCAGCAGCTACGCGGGACAGGGGGCATCGATGACTGAAGCTTTCTTT
few,TRBD2,TRBJ2-7,TRBV5-6,15,CASSHGLAGVYEQYF,TGTGCCAGCAGCCACGGACTAGCGGGGGTTTACGAGCAGTACTTC
many,-,TRBJ2-5,TRBV5-4,14,CASSLRAGEETQYF,TGTGCCAGCAGCCTCCGAGCAGGGGAAGAGACCCAGTACTTC
few,TRBD1,TRBJ2-7,TRBV29-1,12,CSVGTGSGEQYF,TGCAGCGTTGGGACAGGGAGCGGCGAGCAGTACTTC
-,-,TRBJ1-4,TRBV4-1,15,CASSQGPGVNEKLFF,TGCGCCAGCAGCCAAGGTCCCGGGGTTAATGAAAAACTGTTTTTT
many,-,TRBJ2-7,TRBV12-5,12,CASGSWAGEQYF,TGTGCTAGTGGTTCCTGGGCGGGCGAGCAGTACTTC
few,-,TRBJ2-5,TRBV11-1,13,CASSLWTEETQYF,TGTGCCAGCAGCTTATGGACAGAAGAGACCCAGTACTTC
few,-,TRBJ2-2,TRBV5-1,13,CASSLAPESSLFF,TGCGCCAGCAGCTTGGCTCCAGAATCGTCGCTGTTTTTT
-,-,TRBJ1-1,TRBV10-3,12,CAISDPPAEAFF,TGTGCCATCAGTGACCCACCGGCTGAAGCTTTCTTT
-,-,TRBJ2-6,TRBV27,13,CASKGGGANVLTF,TGTGCCAGCAAGGGCGGGGGGGCCAACGTCCTGACTTTC
-,-,TRBJ1-6,TRBV18,15,CASSPDARGIGSLHF,TGTGCCAGCTCACCGGACGCCAGGGGTATAGGGTCCCTCCACTTT